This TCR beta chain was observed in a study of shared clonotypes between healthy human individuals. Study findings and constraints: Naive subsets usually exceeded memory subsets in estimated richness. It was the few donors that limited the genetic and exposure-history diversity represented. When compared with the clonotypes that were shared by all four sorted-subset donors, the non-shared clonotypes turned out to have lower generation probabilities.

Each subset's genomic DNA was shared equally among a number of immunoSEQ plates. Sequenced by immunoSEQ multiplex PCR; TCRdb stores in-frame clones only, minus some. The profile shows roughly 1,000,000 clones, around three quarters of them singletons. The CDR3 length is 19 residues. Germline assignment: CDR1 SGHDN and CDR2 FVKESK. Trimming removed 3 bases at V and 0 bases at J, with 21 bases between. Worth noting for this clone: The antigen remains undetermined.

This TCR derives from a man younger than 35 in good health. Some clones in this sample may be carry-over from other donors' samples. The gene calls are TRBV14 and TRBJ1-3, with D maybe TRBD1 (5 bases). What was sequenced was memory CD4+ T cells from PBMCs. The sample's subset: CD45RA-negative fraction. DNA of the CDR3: TGTGCCAGCAGCCAGAGAACGGGGACGGATTTTTTCTCTGGAAACACCATATATTTT. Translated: CASSQRTGTDFFSGNTIYF.